This T cell receptor (beta chain) came from a study of T cell responses to AZD1222 COVID-19 vaccine. Assay used: immunoSEQ multiplex PCR; TCRdb lists only in-frame clones, some missing. The sample consists of 130,000 or so clones, more than 85% of them appearing once. Turning to this clone: What it binds is not known.

Germline-derived CDR1 and CDR2 are MDHEN and SYDVKM. There are 14 residues in the CDR3. Trimming stripped 8 bases from V and 4 bases from J, with 12 bases between. General observations from the study: Females outnumbered males among donors, who were mostly white British; clonal diversity was possibly underestimated. Elevations in Spike-specific TCR breadth and depth followed administration of two AZD1222 doses. Among spike-specific TCRs, nearly half reportedly target unmutated variant regions. Across the whole spike, CD4 TCRs peaked at regions 160-218 and 743-854.

The sequence derives from an adult who received the AZD1222 COVID-19 vaccine. This chain joins TRBV28 and TRBJ2-6, with D unclear. The specimen comprised peripheral blood, sampled 28 days after the second AZD1222 dose. In DNA form, the CDR3 reads TGTGCCAGCCTGGATACTCTGGGGGCCAACGTCCTGACTTTC. It encodes CASLDTLGANVLTF.